These 27 T cell receptor beta chains were sequenced from one sample in a study of blood T cells in healthy people across ages. A sample-barcoded 5' primer and a J-beta primer mix were used in a second PCR of about 7 to 12 cycles. TCRdb called the 5' RACE reads again in MiXCR, with one record for every CDR3 protein. The data hold some 1,000,000 distinct CDR3 sequences, with about 25% observed a single time. These data were likewise used in another study, on T cells of mothers and their children.

Sequencing was carried out using blood. Every receptor here comes from a girl aged 2-10 years in good health.

This clonotype was seen a handful of times. The chain recombines TRBV25-1 with TRBJ2-1; 9 bases line up with TRBD1. The V segment lost 6 bases and the J segment 2 bases; nucleotides outside the gene matches: 14. This CDR3 is built from 18 residues. Germline loops: CDR1 MGHDK, CDR2 SYGVNS. The DNA for the CDR3 is TGTGCCAGCAGCCTTTCACGAGGGACAGGGTTAACCTACAATGAGCAGTTCTTC. Translating it yields CASSLSRGTGLTYNEQFF.

This chain joins TRBV4-2 and TRBJ1-3; a weak D match, TRBD1 (6 bases). V was shortened by 4 bases and J by 4 bases, with 20 bases between the two germline ends. CDR3 length: 17 amino acids. CDR1 and CDR2 (germline): LGHNA, YNFKEQ. As DNA, the CDR3 is TGTGCCAGCAGCCCCCTCCTGGGACAAAACGCGGGAAACACCATATATTTT. This gives the protein CASSPLLGQNAGNTIYF.

The chain links TRBV13 to TRBJ2-7; D gene uncertain. Germline assignment: CDR1 PRHDT and CDR2 FYEKMQ (reference sequence). CDR3 length equals 12 residues. V shed 7 bases and J shed 3 bases, with 10 bases lying between them. The DNA of the CDR3 is TGTGCCAGCACCCCCGGACGCTACGAGCAGTACTTC. Translated, it gives CASTPGRYEQYF.

The CDR3 nucleotides read TGTGCCAGCAGTTACTCAGACACGACCTACGAGCAGTACTTC. Translation gives CASSYSDTTYEQYF. The gene calls are TRBV6-5 and TRBJ2-7, with D uncertain. Between the trimmed V and J ends, which lost 0 bases and 2 bases, there was a span of 8 bases. This CDR3 contains 14 residues. Germline values: CDR1 MNHEY, CDR2 SVGAGI.

In this sample, this clonotype turned up a few times. The CDR3 loop reads CASGPSRSPKNIQYF. DNA for the CDR3: TGTGCCAGCGGACCCAGCAGGTCGCCCAAAAACATTCAGTACTTC. This sequence joins TRBV27 and TRBJ2-4; D uncertain. V gave up 8 bases and J gave up 2 bases, with 16 bases separating them. CDR1 and CDR2 (germline): MNHEY, SMNVEV (reference sequence). This CDR3 region has 15 residues.

This clonotype has a handful of counts. The CDR3 coding sequence is TGTGCCAGCAGTGAAGCGAGCGGGGGGCCAGATACGCAGTATTTT. Translated: CASSEASGGPDTQYF. The J gene is TRBJ2-3, the V gene TRBV6-1; 9 bases fit TRBD2. This CDR3 is built from 15 residues. V trimming: 0 bases; J trimming: 4 bases; junction bases outside the gene matches: 2. Germline loops: CDR1 MNHNS, CDR2 SASEGT.

This chain uses TRBV5-1 with TRBJ2-1; TRBD1 agrees at 12 bases. The J call may be wrong; the DNA end is better matched by TRBJ2-7. Germline CDR1 SGHRS, CDR2 YFSETQ. CDR3 length: 15 residues. The CDR3 loop reads CASSLAGTGGGQQYF. The CDR3 region has the DNA TGCGCCAGCAGCTTGGCCGGGACAGGGGGCGGCCAGCAGTACTTC.

As concerns this clonotype: The CDR3 carries no conserved terminal phenylalanine or tryptophan, so it likely arises from a read error. The chain couples TRBV5-1 to TRBJ2-7, with a tentative D call TRBD2 (5 bases). Deletions cut 0 bases from V and 3 bases from J, with 16 bases between. This CDR3 has 16 amino acids. From germline, CDR1 is SGHRS and CDR2 YFSETQ. The CDR3 region has the DNA TGCGCCAGCAGCTTGGCCCCCGGGGTCGATGTCTACGAGCAGTACTCC. Translating it yields CASSLAPGVDVYEQYS.

This clonotype came up a few times. The chain is built from TRBV9 and TRBJ2-5; D is possibly TRBD1 or TRBD2 (5 bases each). The DNA end is more similar to TRBJ2-1, so the J call may be wrong. This CDR3 spans 13 amino acids. Germline V gene sequence: CDR1 SGDLS, CDR2 YYNGEE. Here the CDR3 DNA reads TGTGCCAGCAGCGAAGACGGGGCCGATGAGCAGTTCTTC. Residues: CASSEDGADEQFF.

This clonotype has just a few counts. The V gene is TRBV12-3 or TRBV12-4, the J gene TRBJ2-7; 9 bases agree with TRBD1. V was pared by 4 bases and J by 6 bases, with 13 bases of the junction left unmatched. This CDR3 contains 16 residues. This CDR3 is CASSYVNTGTGFEQYF. DNA of the CDR3: TGTGCCAGCAGTTACGTCAATACCGGGACAGGGTTCGAGCAGTACTTC.

This chain uses TRBV5-1 with TRBJ1-2; no clear D gene. Germline loops: CDR1 SGHRS, CDR2 YFSETQ. The V end was cut by 7 bases, the J end by 0 bases, with 13 bases between. The CDR3 length is 14 residues. The CDR3 sequence is CASGGQFPNYGYTF. The CDR3 bases are TGCGCCAGCGGAGGGCAGTTTCCTAACTATGGCTACACCTTC.

The table lists this clonotype with a few counts. CDR3 sequence reads: CASTLLTGTDTQYF. CDR3 nucleotides: TGTGCCAGCACTCTACTCACGGGCACAGATACGCAGTATTTT. The rearrangement joins TRBV6-2 or TRBV6-3 to TRBJ2-3; D gene unclear. CDR3 length: 14 amino acids. Germline CDR1 and CDR2: MNHEY and SVGEGT. V was cut by 7 bases and J by 1 base, with 12 bases left in between.

This clonotype was seen only once. V usage is TRBV11-3 and J usage is TRBJ1-1; TRBD1 matches at 7 bases. CDR1 is SGHNT and CDR2 is YENEEA in the germline V gene. The CDR3 covers 17 residues. V dropped 1 base and J dropped 0; count of bases not matched to a gene: 8. The CDR3 DNA reads as TGTGCCAGCAGCTTAGCGTATATGGGACAGATGAACACTGAAGCTTTCTTT. Encoded protein: CASSLAYMGQMNTEAFF.

This clonotype was observed a few times. The J gene is TRBJ2-7, the V gene TRBV15; 9 bases line up with TRBD1. Germline loops: CDR1 LNHNV, CDR2 YYDKDF (reference sequence). The CDR3 contains 14 residues. J gave up 1 base and V 8 bases, and 6 bases lay outside the gene matches. CDR3 loop: CATGLDRGSYEQYF. CDR3 sequence (DNA): TGTGCCACCGGACTCGACAGGGGGTCCTACGAGCAGTACTTC.

J is TRBJ2-1 and V is TRBV10-3; D remains ambiguous. This CDR3 has 13 residues. CDR1 and CDR2 from the germline V gene are ENHRY and SYGVKD. V lost 3 bases to trimming and J lost 9 bases, with 12 bases between them. The CDR3 bases are TGTGCCATCAGTGACCTTGAAATGGGTGAGCAGTTCTTC. Protein product: CAISDLEMGEQFF.

This clonotype was counted a few times. Germline and junction disagree at one end, which may indicate a read error. In DNA form, the CDR3 reads TGTGCCGGCAGCCAAGACCCCGGCTACGAGCAGTACTTC. This codes for CAGSQDPGYEQYF. The rearrangement uses TRBV14 and TRBJ2-7; D remains unclear. Germline-derived CDR1 and CDR2 are SGHDN and FVKESK. The CDR3 has 13 residues. The full variable domain, its missing parts supplied by reference TRBV14 and TRBJ2-7, is EAGVTQFPSHSVIEKGQTVTLRCDPISGHDNLYWYRRVMGKEIKFLLHFVKESKQDESGMPNNRFLAERTGGTYSTLKVQPAELEDSGVYFCAGSQDPGYEQYFGPGTRLTVT.

The chain couples TRBV4-3 to TRBJ2-3, with 8 nucleotides matching TRBD1. The germline V gene encodes CDR1 LGHNA and CDR2 YSLEER. Losses at the gene ends were 0 bases for V and 6 bases for J; bases not matched to a gene: 8. This CDR3 contains 16 residues. The CDR3 DNA sequence: TGCGCCAGCAGCCAAGATATCGGACAGGGATCCGATACGCAGTATTTT. This translates into CASSQDIGQGSDTQYF.

The gene calls are TRBV28 and TRBJ1-3; unclear D gene. Looked up from germline, CDR1 is MDHEN and CDR2 is SYDVKM. This CDR3 comprises 12 residues. Deletions cut 7 bases from V and 1 base from J, with 5 bases between. The CDR3, as DNA: TGTGCCAGCAAAGGGTCTGGAAACACCATATATTTT. This encodes CASKGSGNTIYF.

This chain uses TRBV27 with TRBJ1-1; 7 positions match TRBD1. Germline loops: CDR1 MNHEY, CDR2 SMNVEV (reference sequence). J gave up 1 base and V 10 bases, and 6 bases lay outside the gene matches. This CDR3 is 13 amino acids long. This chain's CDR3 is CATSRQGNTEAFF. CDR3 sequence (DNA): TGTGCCACCTCGCGACAGGGGAACACTGAAGCTTTCTTT.

This clonotype has only a few counts. This CDR3 reads CSVDSYDTEAFF. The DNA of the CDR3 is TGCAGCGTTGACAGTTATGACACTGAAGCTTTCTTT. V and J are TRBV29-1 and TRBJ1-1; no clear D. This CDR3 region has 12 residues. CDR1 and CDR2 (germline): SQVTM, ANQGSEA. The germline V and J ends were trimmed by 3 bases and 3 bases, with 8 bases remaining between them.

The V and J genes are TRBV6-2 or TRBV6-3 and TRBJ1-1, with 8 bases that match TRBD1. Germline lookup yields CDR1 MNHEY and CDR2 SVGEGT. The CDR3 spans 14 residues. The V segment lost 9 bases and the J segment 6 bases; nucleotides outside the gene matches: 12. The CDR3, as DNA: TGTGCCAGTGCGGGACAGGTCAGGCGCGCTGAAGCTTTCTTT. Translation: CASAGQVRRAEAFF.

This chain joins TRBV6-2 or TRBV6-3 and TRBJ1-2; D uncertain. This CDR3 spans 15 amino acids. Trimming shortened V by 3 bases and J by 3 bases, and 14 bases separated the two germline ends. From germline, CDR1 is MNHEY and CDR2 SVGEGT. This chain's CDR3 is CASSYPAVQDYGYTF. CDR3 DNA sequence: TGTGCCAGCAGTTATCCCGCGGTTCAGGACTATGGCTACACCTTC.

This clonotype has a handful of counts. The chain is built from TRBV29-1 and TRBJ2-7; D possibly corresponds to TRBD1 (6 bases). CDR3 length: 15 residues. The germline gives CDR1 SQVTM, CDR2 ANQGSEA. V was cut by 0 bases and J by 1 base, with 13 bases left in between. The CDR3 region is CSVEDSRGASYEQYF. CDR3 nucleotides: TGCAGCGTTGAAGATAGCAGGGGTGCATCCTACGAGCAGTACTTC.

The chain recombines TRBV29-1 with TRBJ1-2; D may be TRBD1 (5 bases). The CDR3 has 13 residues. Deletions cut 5 bases from V and 4 bases from J, with 14 bases between. Looked up from germline, CDR1 is SQVTM and CDR2 is ANQGSEA. CDR3 sequence (DNA): TGCAGCGTTACTCCTCAGGGTGCCTATGGCTACACCTTC. Encoded protein: CSVTPQGAYGYTF.

CDR3 region: CASSPPGTGYTEAFF. The CDR3 DNA is TGTGCCAGCTCACCACCTGGGACGGGATACACTGAAGCTTTCTTT. The chain recombines TRBV18 with TRBJ1-1; perhaps TRBD1 as D (5 bases). The CDR3 contains 15 residues. Looked up from germline, CDR1 is KGHSH and CDR2 is LQKENI. V was clipped by 0 bases and J by 3 bases, with 11 bases between them. The whole variable domain, remainder taken from reference TRBV18 and TRBJ1-1, is NAGVMQNPRHLVRRRGQEARLRCSPMKGHSHVYWYRQLPEEGLKFMVYLQKENIIDESGMPKERFSAEFPKEGPSILRIQQVVRGDSAAYFCASSPPGTGYTEAFFGQGTRLTVV.

This chain joins TRBV7-9 and TRBJ2-1; TRBD2 aligns across 7 bases. This CDR3 is 16 amino acids long. CDR1 and CDR2 from the germline V gene are SEHNR and FQNEAQ (reference sequence). Unmatched junction bases numbered 11, after V lost 5 bases and J lost 4 bases. The CDR3 reads CASSPTSPQPYNEQFF. The CDR3, as DNA: TGTGCCAGCAGCCCGACTAGCCCCCAGCCATACAATGAGCAGTTCTTC.

This clonotype showed up just a few times. The V and J genes are TRBV28 and TRBJ2-3, with TRBD1 as a possible D gene (7 bases). CDR3 length: 12 residues. Germline-derived CDR1 and CDR2 are MDHEN and SYDVKM. Trimming stripped 8 bases from V and 4 bases from J, with 10 bases between. CDR3 protein: CASGRGADTQYF. The CDR3 DNA follows: TGTGCCAGCGGCAGGGGGGCAGATACGCAGTATTTT.